Here is one TCR beta chain with its context. This entry belongs to a study of T cell changes during pregnancy in multiple sclerosis. V was clipped by 9 bases and J by 3 bases; unmatched bases: 6. Germline CDR1 MRHNA, CDR2 SNTAGT. The CDR3 is 15 amino acids. This table comes from immunoSEQ multiplex PCR, and its TCRdb copy is limited to in-frame clones, with some not included. The data contain around 28,000 clones, less than 95% of them singletons. The sample in question was CD8+ T cells from peripheral blood mononuclear cells, obtained in the second trimester of pregnancy. The source is a female donor with multiple sclerosis, enrolled in a pregnancy study. V and J are TRBV6-4 and TRBJ2-2; 11 positions match TRBD1. DNA for the CDR3: TGTGCCAGTTCTCGGACAGGGGGCGACACCGGGGAGCTGTTTTTT. Its translation: CASSRTGGDTGELFF.